These 27 T cell receptor beta chains share one sample of origin, sequenced in a study of T cells after yellow fever vaccination. TCRdb reprocessed the 5' RACE reads with MiXCR, giving one entry per CDR3 protein. The repertoire holds about 340,000 distinct CDR3 sequences, about 4% seen once, with 24% in the top ten. Sequences were derived from PBMCs, sampled 5 days after the yellow fever booster vaccination. These receptor sequences come from a man between 18 and 29 years old who received the YFV17D yellow fever vaccine.

In its sample, this clonotype was seen a few times. V usage is TRBV6-5 and J usage is TRBJ2-7, with 7 bases aligning to TRBD1. CDR1 is MNHEY and CDR2 is SVGAGI in the germline V gene. CDR3 length: 15 amino acids. V shed 5 bases, J shed 5 bases, and the junction held 12 bases outside the gene matches. The CDR3 nucleotides read TGTGCCAGCAGTCGGGACAGAGCTATGAGGGACGAGCAGTACTTC. Encoded protein: CASSRDRAMRDEQYF.

This clonotype was found many times. The rearrangement joins TRBV5-6 to TRBJ2-7; the match to TRBD1 covers 8 bases. The germline gives CDR1 SGHDT, CDR2 YYEEEE. This CDR3 is 15 amino acids long. The V segment lost 0 bases and the J segment 1 base; nucleotides outside the gene matches: 3. CDR3 nucleotide sequence: TGTGCCAGCAGCTTGGCCTACAGGGGGTCCTACGAGCAGTACGTC. Translated, it gives CASSLAYRGSYEQYV.

This clonotype was picked up a small number of times. The chain has TRBV7-2 and TRBJ2-3; D ambiguous. Germline values: CDR1 SGHTA, CDR2 FQGNSA. Trimming cost V 5 bases and J 4 bases, with 13 bases left between them. CDR3 length equals 14 residues. This CDR3 is CASSQRPVSDTQYF. CDR3 bases: TGTGCCAGCAGCCAACGGCCGGTCTCAGATACGCAGTATTTT.

The sample holds a few counts of this clonotype. The chain uses TRBV4-1 and TRBJ2-7, with 11 bases lining up with TRBD1. In germline, CDR1 is MGHRA, CDR2 YSYEKL. CDR3 length equals 15 residues. Trimming cost V 4 bases and J 3 bases; bases outside gene matches: 5. The CDR3 here is CASSRGQGVVYEQYF. CDR3 nucleotides: TGCGCCAGCAGCCGGGGACAGGGGGTGGTCTACGAGCAGTACTTC.

This clonotype was found a few times. The J gene is TRBJ2-7, the V gene TRBV27; no clear D gene. CDR3 length: 14 residues. V was trimmed by 4 bases and J by 4 bases, leaving 14 bases between them. From germline, CDR1 is MNHEY and CDR2 SMNVEV (reference sequence). This chain's CDR3 is CASSSSRLRYEQYF. For the CDR3, the DNA is TGTGCCAGCAGTTCGAGCCGGCTCCGATACGAGCAGTACTTC.

This clonotype was picked up many times. The rearrangement joins TRBV20-1 to TRBJ2-7; either TRBD1 or TRBD2 may supply D (5 bases each). The V gene lost 3 bases and the J gene lost 1 base, with 13 bases spanning the gap. Per the germline V gene, CDR1 is DFQATT and CDR2 is SNEGSKA (reference sequence). This CDR3 region has 14 residues. CDR3 sequence: CSARTGTASYEQYF. In nucleotides, the CDR3 is TGCAGTGCTAGGACCGGGACGGCTTCCTACGAGCAGTACTTC.

This clonotype was observed a handful of times. V usage is TRBV5-1 and J usage is TRBJ2-2; perhaps TRBD2 as D (7 bases). CDR1 and CDR2 from the germline V gene are SGHRS and YFSETQ. This CDR3 has 15 amino acids. Trimming took off 4 bases at V and 5 bases at J, with 15 bases between the two ends. The CDR3: CASSGGLGGTGELFF. In nucleotides, the CDR3 is TGCGCCAGCAGCGGTGGACTAGGGGGAACCGGGGAGCTGTTTTTT.

This clonotype was seen repeatedly, ten times or more. The rearrangement uses TRBV20-1 and TRBJ2-7; maybe TRBD2 (6 bases). CDR1 and CDR2 (germline): DFQATT, SNEGSKA (reference sequence). The CDR3 runs 13 residues. With 6 bases removed from V and 2 bases from J, the gap between germline ends came to 14 bases. The CDR3 sequence is CSAPRGIAYEQYF. The CDR3 DNA follows: TGCAGTGCCCCCCGGGGGATCGCCTACGAGCAGTACTTC.

The V call is TRBV7-8, the J call TRBJ2-3, with 10 nucleotides matching TRBD2. V lost 8 bases, J lost 5 bases, and 10 bases stayed unmatched. CDR1 SGHVS and CDR2 FQNEAQ come from the germline V gene. The CDR3 has 15 amino acids. Here the CDR3 DNA reads TGTGCCAGCGTCTTACAGCGGGGGGGCCGAGATACGCAGTATTTT. As protein: CASVLQRGGRDTQYF.

Ten or more counts support this clonotype. The chain has TRBV4-3 and TRBJ2-3; D possibly uses TRBD1 or TRBD2 (6 bases each). The CDR3 spans 15 residues. V was cut by 3 bases and J by 2 bases, with 12 bases left in between. CDR1 is LGHNA and CDR2 is YSLEER in the germline V gene. DNA of the CDR3: TGCGCCAGCAGCCAGGGTGGGGGGCTCACAGATACGCAGTATTTT. This translates into CASSQGGGLTDTQYF.

V is TRBV5-4 and J is TRBJ2-7, with 9 bases aligning to TRBD1. Germline V CDR1 and CDR2: SGHNT, YYREEE (reference sequence). Trimming at V came to 3 bases and at J to 2 bases, leaving 6 bases not matched to a gene. The CDR3 contains 15 residues. CDR3 bases: TGTGCCAGCAGCTCCCAGGGACAGGGTACCTACGAGCAGTACTTC. Translation gives CASSSQGQGTYEQYF.

This chain uses TRBV5-4 with TRBJ1-4; D uncertain. V shed 3 bases and J shed 4 bases, with 7 bases lying between them. The CDR3 runs to 13 residues. Germline V gives CDR1 SGHNT, CDR2 YYREEE (reference sequence). The CDR3 region is CASSSSLNEKLFF. The CDR3 DNA sequence: TGTGCCAGCAGCTCAAGTCTTAATGAAAAACTGTTTTTT.

This clonotype was seen repeatedly, ten times or more. This chain links TRBV6-5 with TRBJ1-6; D is unresolved. Trimming shortened V by 3 bases and J by 0 bases, and 6 bases separated the two germline ends. Looked up from germline, CDR1 is MNHEY and CDR2 is SVGAGI. The CDR3 spans 15 residues. CDR3 nucleotides: TGTGCCAGCAGTTATGCTGGCTCCTATAATTCACCCCTCCACTTT. Translation: CASSYAGSYNSPLHF.

This clonotype was counted a few times. This chain links TRBV14 with TRBJ2-1; D remains ambiguous. V was trimmed by 2 bases and J by 7 bases, leaving 9 bases between them. CDR1 is SGHDN and CDR2 is FVKESK in the germline V gene. The CDR3 has 13 residues. CDR3 DNA: TGTGCCAGCAGCCAATTAGTAGGGAATGAGCAGTTCTTC. Translated, it gives CASSQLVGNEQFF.

This clonotype occurred a few times. The CDR3 loop reads CSVVPQNTEAFF. The CDR3, as DNA: TGCAGCGTTGTGCCTCAGAACACTGAAGCTTTCTTT. The chain employs TRBV29-1 and TRBJ1-1; D is unresolved. Germline V CDR1 and CDR2: SQVTM, ANQGSEA. The V gene lost 4 bases and the J gene lost 1 base, with 7 bases spanning the gap. The CDR3 totals 12 residues.

This clonotype appeared many times. The chain combines TRBV20-1 with TRBJ1-2, with D possibly being TRBD1 (5 bases). This CDR3 comprises 12 residues. V was trimmed by 4 bases and J by 5 bases, leaving 11 bases between them. Germline CDR1 reads DFQATT; CDR2 reads SNEGSKA (reference sequence). The CDR3 is CSATLRGYGYTF. The DNA for the CDR3 is TGCAGTGCTACCCTCCGGGGGTATGGCTACACCTTC.

In this sample, this clonotype turned up a few times. V gene TRBV20-1 combines with J gene TRBJ1-2; possibly TRBD1 for D (6 bases). V shed 2 bases and J shed 3 bases, with 7 bases lying between them. In germline, CDR1 is DFQATT, CDR2 SNEGSKA (reference sequence). The CDR3 loop spans 12 amino acids. The CDR3 here is CSARKGDYGYTF. The DNA for the CDR3 is TGCAGTGCTAGAAAGGGGGACTATGGCTACACCTTC.

The table lists this clonotype with many counts. The gene calls are TRBV7-2 and TRBJ1-5; D gene unclear. CDR3 length equals 13 residues. The germline gives CDR1 SGHTA, CDR2 FQGNSA. Trimming took off 5 bases at V and 0 bases at J, with 5 bases between the two ends. The CDR3 protein is CASSQYSNQPQHF. CDR3 nucleotide sequence: TGTGCCAGCAGCCAATATAGCAATCAGCCCCAGCATTTT.

The rearrangement uses TRBV27 and TRBJ1-3; D is possibly TRBD1 (5 bases). CDR3 length equals 13 residues. In germline, CDR1 is MNHEY, CDR2 SMNVEV (reference sequence). Trimming left V 7 bases short and J 3 bases short, with 10 bases between. The CDR3 spells CASTAGRGNTIYF. The DNA of the CDR3 is TGTGCCAGCACCGCGGGGCGTGGAAACACCATATATTTT.

The genes are TRBV7-9 and TRBJ2-7; D is possibly TRBD2 (6 bases). Trimming took 4 bases from V and 3 from J, leaving 19 bases between them. The V gene's germline CDR1 is SEHNR and CDR2 FQNEAQ (reference sequence). The CDR3 extends over 16 amino acids. This CDR3 reads CASSSVGGEHYYEQYV. The CDR3 bases are TGTGCCAGCAGCTCCGTGGGCGGGGAACACTACTACGAGCAGTACGTC.

This clonotype was counted ten times or more. The chain joins TRBV12-3 or TRBV12-4 to TRBJ1-3; no clear D. V was shortened by 7 bases and J by 0 bases, with 4 bases between the two germline ends. CDR3 length: 12 amino acids. CDR3 DNA sequence: TGTGCCAGCACCAACTCTGGAAACACCATATATTTT. Its translation: CASTNSGNTIYF.

This clonotype was counted many times. The chain joins TRBV12-3 or TRBV12-4 to TRBJ1-1, with D possibly TRBD1 on 5 matching bases. Deletions cut 3 bases from V and 3 bases from J, with 14 bases between. CDR3 length: 15 residues. Written as DNA, the CDR3 is TGTGCCAGCAGTTTTAGACAGTCAAGGGACACTGAAGCTTTCTTT. It encodes CASSFRQSRDTEAFF.

This clonotype appeared many times. The chain joins TRBV5-1 to TRBJ2-7; D unresolved. Germline assignment: CDR1 SGHRS and CDR2 YFSETQ. Trimming stripped 4 bases from V and 1 base from J, with 15 bases between. This CDR3 is built from 15 residues. The CDR3 reads CASSIGTAKSYEQYV. The CDR3 region has the DNA TGCGCCAGCAGCATTGGCACGGCGAAGTCCTACGAGCAGTACGTC.

This clonotype was recorded many times. J is TRBJ2-3 and V is TRBV7-2; 9 nucleotides line up with TRBD1. The CDR3 totals 17 residues. Germline CDR1 is SGHTA and CDR2 is FQGNSA. J was trimmed by 3 bases and V by 4 bases; bases with no gene match: 11. The CDR3 loop reads CASSSTAGTGWTDTQYF. In nucleotides, the CDR3 is TGTGCCAGCAGCTCGACCGCGGGGACAGGGTGGACAGATACGCAGTATTTT.

This clonotype was found many times. The chain links TRBV7-8 to TRBJ2-5; D tentatively fits TRBD1 or TRBD2 (5 bases each). Deletions cut 5 bases from V and 2 bases from J, with 21 bases between. CDR1 and CDR2 from the germline V gene are SGHVS and FQNEAQ. The CDR3 is 17 amino acids. The chain's CDR3 is CASSPPGTSPGQETQYF. In DNA form, the CDR3 reads TGTGCCAGCAGCCCCCCCGGGACCTCCCCGGGGCAAGAGACCCAGTACTTC.

This clonotype was counted at least ten times. The chain employs TRBV12-3 or TRBV12-4 and TRBJ2-1; possible D gene TRBD1, 6 bases. V was cut by 6 bases and J by 7 bases, with 10 bases left in between. The CDR3 is 12 amino acids. The CDR3, as DNA: TGTGCCAGCAGCTTAAGGGGGAATGAGCAGTTCTTC. This sequence encodes CASSLRGNEQFF.

The rearrangement joins TRBV7-9 to TRBJ2-7, with TRBD1 matching over 7 bases. This CDR3 is built from 14 residues. Per germline, CDR1 SEHNR and CDR2 FQNEAQ (reference sequence). Losses at the gene ends were 6 bases for V and 5 bases for J; bases not matched to a gene: 10. The CDR3 loop reads CASRRTGYRNEQYF. In DNA form, the CDR3 reads TGTGCCAGCAGACGGACAGGATATAGAAACGAGCAGTACTTC. The full variable domain, with the rest looked up from reference TRBV7-9 and TRBJ2-7, is DTGVSQNPRHKITKRGQNVTFRCDPISEHNRLYWYRQTLGQGPEFLTYFQNEAQLEKSRLLSDRFSAERPKGSFSTLEIQRTEQGDSAMYLCASRRTGYRNEQYFGPGTRLTVT.